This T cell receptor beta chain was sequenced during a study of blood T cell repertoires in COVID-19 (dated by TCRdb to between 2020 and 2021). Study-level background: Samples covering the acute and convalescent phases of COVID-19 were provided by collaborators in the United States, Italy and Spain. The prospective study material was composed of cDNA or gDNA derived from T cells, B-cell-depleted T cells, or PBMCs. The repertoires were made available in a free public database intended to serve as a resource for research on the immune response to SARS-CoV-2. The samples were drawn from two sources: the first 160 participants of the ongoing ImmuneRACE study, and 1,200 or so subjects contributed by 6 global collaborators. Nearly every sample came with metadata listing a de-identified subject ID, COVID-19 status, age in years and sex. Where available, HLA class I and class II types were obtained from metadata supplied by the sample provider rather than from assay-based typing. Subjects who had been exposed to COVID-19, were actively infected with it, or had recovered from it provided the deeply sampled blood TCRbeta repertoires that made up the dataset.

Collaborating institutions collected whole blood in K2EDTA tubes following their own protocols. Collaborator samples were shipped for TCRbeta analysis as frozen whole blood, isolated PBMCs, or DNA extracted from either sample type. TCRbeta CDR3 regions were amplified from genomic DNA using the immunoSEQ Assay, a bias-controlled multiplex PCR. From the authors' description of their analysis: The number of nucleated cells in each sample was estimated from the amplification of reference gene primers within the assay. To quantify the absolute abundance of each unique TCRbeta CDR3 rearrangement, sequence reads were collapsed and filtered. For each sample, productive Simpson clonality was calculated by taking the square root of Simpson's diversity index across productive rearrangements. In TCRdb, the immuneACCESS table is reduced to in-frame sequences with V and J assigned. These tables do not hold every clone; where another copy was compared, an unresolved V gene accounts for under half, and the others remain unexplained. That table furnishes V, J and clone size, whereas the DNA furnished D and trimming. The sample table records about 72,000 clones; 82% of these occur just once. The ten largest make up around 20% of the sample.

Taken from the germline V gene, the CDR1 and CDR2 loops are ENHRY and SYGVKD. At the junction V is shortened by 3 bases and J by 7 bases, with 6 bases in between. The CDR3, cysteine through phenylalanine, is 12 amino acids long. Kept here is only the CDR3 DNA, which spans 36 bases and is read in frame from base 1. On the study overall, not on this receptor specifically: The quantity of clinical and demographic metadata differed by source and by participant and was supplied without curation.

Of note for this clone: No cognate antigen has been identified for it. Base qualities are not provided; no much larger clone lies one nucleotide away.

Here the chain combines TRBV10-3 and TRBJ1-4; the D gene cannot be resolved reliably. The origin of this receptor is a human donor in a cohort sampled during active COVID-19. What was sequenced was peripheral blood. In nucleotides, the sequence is TGTGCCATCAGTGAACGGGGTGAAAAACTGTTTTTT. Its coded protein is CAISERGEKLFF.